The rows below give T cell receptor beta chains drawn from one sample of a study of response to subunit inactivated influenza vaccine. TCRdb reprocessed the RT-PCR reads with MiXCR, giving one entry per CDR3 protein. The table lists around 200,000 distinct CDR3 sequences, approximately 12% of them singletons. These sequences were also reported in another study, on T cells expressing NK-cell markers.

The source was CD8+ T cells sorted from PBMCs, collected roughly 13 days after vaccination. The receptor set was obtained from a man aged 45-60 years who received an inactivated influenza vaccine. Each CDR3 is given with its conserved first and last residue. A D gene is named only where the DNA matches it firmly. Clone size is stated in some rows and not others, as once, few, many or a class when expanded.

abundance	v_gene	j_gene	d_gene	CDR3nt	CDR3aa
NA	TRBV12-3/TRBV12-4	TRBJ2-2	TRBD2	TGTGCCAGCAGTTTACTAGCGGGAGGGCCAGGTACCGTGGAGCTGTTTTTT	CASSLLAGGPGTVELFF
NA	TRBV4-1	TRBJ1-5	NA	TGCGCCAGCAGCCAAGATAACCAGGGATATAATCAGCCCCAGCATTTT	CASSQDNQGYNQPQHF
few	TRBV19	TRBJ2-2	NA	TGTGCCAGTAAAAGGCGGGCGAACACCGGGGAGCTGTTTTTT	CASKRRANTGELFF
NA	TRBV18	TRBJ1-2	TRBD1	TGTGCCAGCTCACCGACTGCAGGGGGCGCTGACTATGGCTACACCTTC	CASSPTAGGADYGYTF
few	TRBV7-3	TRBJ2-3	NA	TGTGCCAGCAGTTCAACAGGGTCCAGCACAGATACGCAGTATTTT	CASSSTGSSTDTQYF
few	TRBV28	TRBJ2-7	TRBD2	TGTGCCAGCAGTTTCGTGGCGGGAGGTGGTTACGAGCAGTACTTC	CASSFVAGGGYEQYF
many	TRBV10-3	TRBJ2-3	NA	TGTGCCGTGCTCCGGACAGATACGCAGTATTTT	CAVLRTDTQYF
few	TRBV6-2/TRBV6-3	TRBJ2-1	NA	TGTGCCAGCAGTTACTCGTCCAGTGGGACGCAGTTCTTC	CASSYSSSGTQFF
NA	TRBV20-1	TRBJ2-2	NA	TGCAGTGCTGACTCTGGGTCCGGGGAGCTGTTTTTT	CSADSGSGELFF
many	TRBV6-1	TRBJ2-1	TRBD2	TGTGCCAGCAAACTGACTAGCGGGAGTAAGGATGAGCAGTTCTTC	CASKLTSGSKDEQFF
NA	TRBV4-2	TRBJ2-5	NA	TGTGCCAGCAGCCAAGCCCAAGAGACCCAGTACTTC	CASSQAQETQYF
few	TRBV12-3/TRBV12-4	TRBJ1-6	NA	TGTGCCAGCAGTTTGCTGGGGTCCGCAACTTCACCCCTCCACTTT	CASSLLGSATSPLHF
few	TRBV27	TRBJ2-5	TRBD2	TGTGCCAGCCGACCCGGGACTAGCTGGGAGACCCAGTACTTC	CASRPGTSWETQYF
medium-sized	TRBV5-1	TRBJ2-7	TRBD1	TGCGCCAGCAGCTTCGGCGCACAGGGGGCTGTCTACGAGCAGTACTTC	CASSFGAQGAVYEQYF
NA	TRBV7-8	TRBJ2-7	TRBD2	TGTGCCAGCTCGGTAGCGGGAGCGTCCTACGAGCAGTACTTC	CASSVAGASYEQYF
NA	TRBV28	TRBJ1-5	NA	TGTGCCAGCAGTTCTTCCCTACAGGGATTTCAGCCCCAGCATTTT	CASSSSLQGFQPQHF
NA	TRBV24-1	TRBJ2-1	TRBD1	TGTGCCACCAGTGCCCTGACAGGGAGCTCCTACAATGAGCAGTTCTTC	CATSALTGSSYNEQFF
NA	TRBV12-3/TRBV12-4	TRBJ2-7	TRBD1	TGTGCCAGCAGTTTATTCCCATTGACAGGGCTCCCGTACGAGCAGTACTTC	CASSLFPLTGLPYEQYF
few	TRBV27	TRBJ2-7	TRBD1	TGTGCCAGCAGTCGGATACAGGGGGGCGAGCAGTACTTC	CASSRIQGGEQYF
many	TRBV25-1	TRBJ2-1	NA	TGTGCCAGCACGACAGGGGAGGGTTTCGATGAGCAGTTCTTC	CASTTGEGFDEQFF
NA	TRBV24-1	TRBJ2-1	TRBD1	TGTGCCACCAGTGGGGACAGGGCGTACAATGAGCAGTTCTTC	CATSGDRAYNEQFF
NA	TRBV7-2	TRBJ2-1	NA	TGTGCCAGCAGCTTAGTGCAGGTACGGGGGTCGGGCAATGAGCAGTTCTTC	CASSLVQVRGSGNEQFF
NA	TRBV27	TRBJ1-1	NA	TGTGCCAGCAGTTTAAGTACGGGAGGGGATCAAGCTTTCTTT	CASSLSTGGDQAFF
few	TRBV9	TRBJ2-7	NA	TGTGCCAGCAGCGTAGGGATCTCGAGCTCCTACGAGCAGTACTTC	CASSVGISSSYEQYF
NA	TRBV2	TRBJ2-7	NA	TGTGCCAGCAGTGATAGGACAGACTACGAGCAGTACTTC	CASSDRTDYEQYF
few	TRBV12-3/TRBV12-4	TRBJ1-5	NA	TGTGCCAGCGTTCATGGGGGTTGGAATCAGCCCCAGCATTTT	CASVHGGWNQPQHF
NA	TRBV20-1	TRBJ2-1	NA	TGCAGTGCTAGAGATCTAATGGCGGGTTACAATGAGCAGTTCTTC	CSARDLMAGYNEQFF
few	TRBV5-5	TRBJ1-5	TRBD1	TGTGCCAGCAGCTTAAGTCCGGGACAGGGGGCGAGCAATCAGCCCCAGCATTTT	CASSLSPGQGASNQPQHF
NA	TRBV9	TRBJ1-4	NA	TGTGCCAGCAGCCCTCACCTTGCGGGTGGCAGACTAAATGAAAAACTGTTTTTT	CASSPHLAGGRLNEKLFF
NA	TRBV4-1	TRBJ2-4	NA	TGCGCCAGCAGCCCCCATGAAAGGGCTTTATCCGGGATGGGCAAAAACATTCAGTACTTC	CASSPHERALSGMGKNIQYF
once	TRBV6-1	TRBJ2-5	NA	TGTGCCAGCAGTGAATGGGCGGGAACACTGGGGCAAGAGACCCAGTACTTC	CASSEWAGTLGQETQYF
few	TRBV5-1	TRBJ2-7	TRBD1	TGCGCCAGCAGCTTGGACCGACAGGGGGCCTACGAGCAGTACTTC	CASSLDRQGAYEQYF
many	TRBV7-9	TRBJ1-2	TRBD1	TGTGCCAGCAGCCTGGGACAGATCTATGGCTACACCTTC	CASSLGQIYGYTF
many	TRBV11-2	TRBJ2-7	NA	TGTGCCAGCAGCTTACTCTACGAGCAGTACTTC	CASSLLYEQYF
many	TRBV12-3/TRBV12-4	TRBJ2-7	NA	TGTGCCAGCACCGGACGGCGGAGTTTCTACGAGCAGTACTTC	CASTGRRSFYEQYF
many	TRBV14	TRBJ2-1	TRBD2	TGTGCCAGCAGCCCCGGGACTAGCGGAAACTACAATGAGCAGTTCTTC	CASSPGTSGNYNEQFF
few	TRBV20-1	TRBJ2-5	NA	TGCAGTGCTCCAGCCCCGGGAGTGGGTGGAGGGACCCAGTACTTC	CSAPAPGVGGGTQYF
NA	TRBV9	TRBJ2-1	NA	TGTGCCAGCAGGGGCAGGGGTGGTGAGCAGTTCTTC	CASRGRGGEQFF
few	TRBV10-3	TRBJ1-1	NA	TGTGCCATCAGTGAGTCTGGAGGGAGCACTGAAGCTTTCTTT	CAISESGGSTEAFF
NA	TRBV2	TRBJ1-1	NA	TGTGCCAGTGCCCCGGTTTACACTGAAGCTTTCTTT	CASAPVYTEAFF
NA	TRBV7-9	TRBJ2-7	NA	TGTGCCAGCAGCCCCACAGGAGACTACGAGCAGTACTTC	CASSPTGDYEQYF
few	TRBV12-3/TRBV12-4	TRBJ2-7	NA	TGTGCCAGCAGTTTCGGGACAGCGGGCGGATACGAGCAGTACTTC	CASSFGTAGGYEQYF
many	TRBV7-9	TRBJ2-7	NA	TGTGCCAGCAGCTTAGCTGGAGGGGTCGACGAGCAGTACTTC	CASSLAGGVDEQYF
NA	TRBV12-3/TRBV12-4	TRBJ2-3	NA	TGTGCCAGCAGTTCTACTATCCAGGGGAGCACAGATACGCAGTATTTT	CASSSTIQGSTDTQYF
few	TRBV18	TRBJ2-7	NA	TGTGCCAGCTCACCAACAGGGGGGGAGGACGAGCAGTACTTC	CASSPTGGEDEQYF
many	TRBV5-6	TRBJ2-7	TRBD2	TGTGCCAGCAGCTTGGGTTTAGCGGGTGCCTACGAGCAGTACTTC	CASSLGLAGAYEQYF
few	TRBV7-9	TRBJ2-3	NA	TGTGCCAGCAGCCCCCCCGGGGCGTGGATGAGCACAGATACGCAGTATTTT	CASSPPGAWMSTDTQYF
few	TRBV3-1	TRBJ2-6	NA	TGTGCCAGCAGCCAAGAATCTTTTAGCTCTGGGGCCAACGTCCTGACTTTC	CASSQESFSSGANVLTF
few	TRBV14	TRBJ2-7	TRBD2	TGTGCCAGCAGCCAAATACTAGCGGGATCCTACGAGCAGTACTTC	CASSQILAGSYEQYF
NA	TRBV5-1	TRBJ2-7	NA	TGCGCCAGCAGCTTGCGCGGCGGGCCCTACGAGCAGTACTTC	CASSLRGGPYEQYF
once	TRBV11-2	TRBJ1-2	NA	TGTGCCAGCACCGGACGGCTCGCTAACTATGGCTACACCTTC	CASTGRLANYGYTF
NA	TRBV10-3	TRBJ2-1	TRBD2	TGTGCCATCAGTGATCGCGGGAGGGGTTACAATGAGCAGTTCTTC	CAISDRGRGYNEQFF
NA	TRBV4-1	TRBJ2-1	NA	TGCGCCAGCAGCCAGCGATTCTCATACAATGAGCAGTTCTTC	CASSQRFSYNEQFF
many	TRBV11-2	TRBJ2-2	TRBD1	TGTGCCAGCAGCCCCTGGACAGGGCCGGGTGCCGGGGAGCTGTTTTTT	CASSPWTGPGAGELFF
many	TRBV29-1	TRBJ2-3	NA	TGCAGCGTAGGACATGATACGCAGTATTTT	CSVGHDTQYF
NA	TRBV30	TRBJ2-1	NA	TGTGCCTGGAGCTTAACTAGCCCTTACAATGAGCAGTTCTTC	CAWSLTSPYNEQFF
medium-sized	TRBV25-1	TRBJ2-1	TRBD2	TGTGCCAGCAGTTCCGTAGCGGGAGGCCCAGAGACCCCATACAATGAGCAGTTCTTC	CASSSVAGGPETPYNEQFF
NA	TRBV15	TRBJ2-1	TRBD2	TGTGCCACCAGCAGTAGGGTAGCGGGGGATGAGCAGTTCTTC	CATSSRVAGDEQFF
many	TRBV12-3/TRBV12-4	TRBJ1-4	NA	TGTGCCAGCAGTTTAAGGGGGTTGGATGAAAAACTGTTTTTT	CASSLRGLDEKLFF
few	TRBV25-1	TRBJ2-1	NA	TGTGCCAGCAGTGTCACAGGTTACAATGAGCAGTTCTTC	CASSVTGYNEQFF